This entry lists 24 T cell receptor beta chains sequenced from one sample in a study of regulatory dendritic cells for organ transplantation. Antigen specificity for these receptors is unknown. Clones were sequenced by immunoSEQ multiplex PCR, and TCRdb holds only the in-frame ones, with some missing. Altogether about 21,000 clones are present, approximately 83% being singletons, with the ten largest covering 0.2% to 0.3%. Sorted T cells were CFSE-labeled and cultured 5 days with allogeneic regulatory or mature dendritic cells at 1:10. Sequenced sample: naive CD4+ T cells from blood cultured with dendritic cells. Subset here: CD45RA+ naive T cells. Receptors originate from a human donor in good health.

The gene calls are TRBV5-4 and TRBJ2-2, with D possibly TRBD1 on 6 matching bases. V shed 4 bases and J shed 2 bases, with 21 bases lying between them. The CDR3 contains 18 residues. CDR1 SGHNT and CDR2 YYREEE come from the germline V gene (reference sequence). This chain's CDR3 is CASSKVARTAINTGELFF. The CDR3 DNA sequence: TGTGCCAGCAGCAAGGTGGCCAGGACAGCCATCAACACCGGGGAGCTGTTTTTT.

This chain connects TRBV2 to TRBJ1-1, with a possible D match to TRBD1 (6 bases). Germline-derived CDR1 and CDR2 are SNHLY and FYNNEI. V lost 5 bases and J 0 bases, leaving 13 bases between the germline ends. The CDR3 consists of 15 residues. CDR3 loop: CASSSTDRMNTEAFF. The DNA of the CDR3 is TGTGCCAGCAGTTCCACCGACAGGATGAACACTGAAGCTTTCTTT. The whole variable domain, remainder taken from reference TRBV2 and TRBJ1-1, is EPEVTQTPSHQVTQMGQEVILRCVPISNHLYFYWYRQILGQKVEFLVSFYNNEISEKSEIFDDQFSVERPDGSNFTLKIRSTKLEDSAMYFCASSSTDRMNTEAFFGQGTRLTVV.

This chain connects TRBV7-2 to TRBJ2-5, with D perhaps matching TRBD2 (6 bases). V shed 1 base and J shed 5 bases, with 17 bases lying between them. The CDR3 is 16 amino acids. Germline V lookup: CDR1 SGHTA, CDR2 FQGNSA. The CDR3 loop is CASSLDGAGGGETQYF. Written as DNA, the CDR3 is TGTGCCAGCAGCTTAGACGGCGCCGGGGGTGGGGAGACCCAGTACTTC.

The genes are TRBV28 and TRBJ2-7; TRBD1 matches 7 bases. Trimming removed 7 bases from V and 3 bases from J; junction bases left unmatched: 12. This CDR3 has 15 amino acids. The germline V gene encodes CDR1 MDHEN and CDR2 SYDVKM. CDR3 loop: CASKGTWGQSYEQYF. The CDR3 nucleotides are TGTGCCAGCAAAGGAACCTGGGGACAGAGCTACGAGCAGTACTTC. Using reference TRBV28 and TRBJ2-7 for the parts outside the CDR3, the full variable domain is DVKVTQSSRYLVKRTGEKVFLECVQDMDHENMFWYRQDPGLGLRLIYFSYDVKMKEKGDIPEGYSVSREKKERFSLILESASTNQTSMYLCASKGTWGQSYEQYFGPGTRLTVT.

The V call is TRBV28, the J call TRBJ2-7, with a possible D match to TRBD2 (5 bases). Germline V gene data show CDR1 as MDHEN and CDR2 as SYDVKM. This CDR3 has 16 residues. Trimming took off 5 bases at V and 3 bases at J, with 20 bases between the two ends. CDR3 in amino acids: CASSHNRGWDDYEQYF. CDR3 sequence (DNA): TGTGCCAGCAGTCACAATCGGGGTTGGGATGACTACGAGCAGTACTTC.

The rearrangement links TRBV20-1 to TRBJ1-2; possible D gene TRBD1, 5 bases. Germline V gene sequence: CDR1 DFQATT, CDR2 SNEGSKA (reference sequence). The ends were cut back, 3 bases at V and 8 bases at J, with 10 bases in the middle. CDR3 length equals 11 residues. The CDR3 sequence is CSASPGVGYTF. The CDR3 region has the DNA TGCAGTGCTAGCCCGGGGGTCGGCTACACCTTC.

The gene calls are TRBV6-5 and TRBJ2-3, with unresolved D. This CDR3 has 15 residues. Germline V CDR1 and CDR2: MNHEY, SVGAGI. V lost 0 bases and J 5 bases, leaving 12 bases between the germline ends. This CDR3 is CASSYSTYSGDTQYF. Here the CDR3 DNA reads TGTGCCAGCAGTTACTCGACCTACTCGGGAGATACGCAGTATTTT.

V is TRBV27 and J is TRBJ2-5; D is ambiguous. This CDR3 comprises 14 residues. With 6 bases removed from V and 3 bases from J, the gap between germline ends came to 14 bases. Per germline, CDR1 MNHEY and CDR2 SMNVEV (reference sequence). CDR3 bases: TGTGCCAGCAGCCGTCTTCTAATCGAAGAGACCCAGTACTTC. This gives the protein CASSRLLIEETQYF.

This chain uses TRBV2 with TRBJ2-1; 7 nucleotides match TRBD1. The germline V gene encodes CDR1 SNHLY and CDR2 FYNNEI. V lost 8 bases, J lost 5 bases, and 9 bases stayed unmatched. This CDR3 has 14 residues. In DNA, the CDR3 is TGTGCCAGCGGTTGGGACAGACGAAACAATGAGCAGTTCTTC. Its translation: CASGWDRRNNEQFF.

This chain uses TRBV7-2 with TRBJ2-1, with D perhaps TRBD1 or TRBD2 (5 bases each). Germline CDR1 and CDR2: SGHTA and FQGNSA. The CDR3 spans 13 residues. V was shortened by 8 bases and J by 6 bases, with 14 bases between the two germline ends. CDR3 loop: CASFERGGNEQFF. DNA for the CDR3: TGTGCCAGCTTTGAGAGGGGTGGCAATGAGCAGTTCTTC.

For the CDR3, the DNA is TGTGCCTGGAGTGTCAGGGAGCAGTTCTTC. Translation: CAWSVREQFF. The chain is built from TRBV30 and TRBJ2-1, with D hard to call. V gave up 0 bases and J gave up 10 bases, with 4 bases separating them. CDR1 is GTSNPN and CDR2 is SVGIG in the germline V gene (reference sequence). This CDR3 contains 10 residues.

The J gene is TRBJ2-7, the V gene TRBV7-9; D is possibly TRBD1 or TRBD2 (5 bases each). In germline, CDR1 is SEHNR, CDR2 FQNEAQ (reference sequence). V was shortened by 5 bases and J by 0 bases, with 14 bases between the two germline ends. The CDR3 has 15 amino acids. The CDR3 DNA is TGTGCCAGCAGCCCTGAATCAGGGAGCTCCTACGAGCAGTACTTC. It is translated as CASSPESGSSYEQYF.

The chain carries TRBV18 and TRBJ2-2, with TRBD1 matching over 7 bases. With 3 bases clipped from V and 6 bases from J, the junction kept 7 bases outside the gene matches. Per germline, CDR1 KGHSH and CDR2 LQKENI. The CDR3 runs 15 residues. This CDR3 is CASSPGTVVAGELFF. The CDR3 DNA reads TGTGCCAGCTCACCCGGGACAGTTGTCGCCGGGGAGCTGTTTTTT.

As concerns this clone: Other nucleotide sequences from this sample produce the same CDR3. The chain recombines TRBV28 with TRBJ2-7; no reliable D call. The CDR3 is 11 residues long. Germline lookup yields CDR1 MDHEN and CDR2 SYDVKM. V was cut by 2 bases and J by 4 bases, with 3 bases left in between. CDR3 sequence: CASSLRYEQYF. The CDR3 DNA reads TGTGCCAGCAGTTTAAGGTACGAGCAGTACTTC.

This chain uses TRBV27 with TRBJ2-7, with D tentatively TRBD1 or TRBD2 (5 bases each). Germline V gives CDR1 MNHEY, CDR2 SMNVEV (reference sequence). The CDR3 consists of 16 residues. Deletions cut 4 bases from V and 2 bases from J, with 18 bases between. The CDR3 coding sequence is TGTGCCAGCAGTTCTTACGCCACGGGACGTCCCTACGAGCAGTACTTC. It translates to CASSSYATGRPYEQYF.

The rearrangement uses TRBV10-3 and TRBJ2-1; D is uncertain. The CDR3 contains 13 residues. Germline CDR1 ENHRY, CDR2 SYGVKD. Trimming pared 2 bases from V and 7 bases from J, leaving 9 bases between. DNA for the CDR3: TGTGCCATCAGTGAGACGATAGCTAATGAGCAGTTCTTC. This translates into CAISETIANEQFF.

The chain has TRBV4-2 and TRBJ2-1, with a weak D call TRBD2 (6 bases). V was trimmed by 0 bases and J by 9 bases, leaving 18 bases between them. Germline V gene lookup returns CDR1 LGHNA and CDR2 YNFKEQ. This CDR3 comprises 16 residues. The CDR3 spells CASSQDRPGVGTEQFF. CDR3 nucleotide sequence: TGTGCCAGCAGCCAAGACAGGCCGGGAGTCGGGACTGAGCAGTTCTTC.

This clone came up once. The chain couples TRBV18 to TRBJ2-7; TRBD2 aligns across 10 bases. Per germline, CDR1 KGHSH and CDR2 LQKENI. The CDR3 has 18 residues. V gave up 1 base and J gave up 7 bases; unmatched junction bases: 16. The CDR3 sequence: CASSPLGTLSGGVGEQYF. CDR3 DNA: TGTGCCAGCTCACCACTCGGGACATTAAGCGGGGGGGTCGGAGAGCAGTACTTC.

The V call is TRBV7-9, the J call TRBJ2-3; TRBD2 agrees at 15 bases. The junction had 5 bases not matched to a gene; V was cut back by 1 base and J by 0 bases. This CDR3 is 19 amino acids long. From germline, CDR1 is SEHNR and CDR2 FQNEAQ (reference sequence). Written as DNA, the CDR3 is TGTGCCAGCAGCTTAGTGGGACTAGCGGGAGGAACTAGCACAGATACGCAGTATTTT. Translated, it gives CASSLVGLAGGTSTDTQYF.

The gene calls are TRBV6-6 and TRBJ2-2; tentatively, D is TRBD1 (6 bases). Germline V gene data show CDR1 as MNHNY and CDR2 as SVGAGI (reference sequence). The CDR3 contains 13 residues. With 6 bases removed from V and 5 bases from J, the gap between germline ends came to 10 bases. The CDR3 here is CASRTGVTGELFF. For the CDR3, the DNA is TGTGCCAGCAGGACAGGTGTTACCGGGGAGCTGTTTTTT.

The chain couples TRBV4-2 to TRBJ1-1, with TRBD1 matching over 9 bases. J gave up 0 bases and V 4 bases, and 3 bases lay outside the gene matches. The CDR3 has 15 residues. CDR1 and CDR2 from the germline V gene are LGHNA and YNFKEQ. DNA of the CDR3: TGTGCCAGCAGCCGGGGACAGGGATTGAACACTGAAGCTTTCTTT. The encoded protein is CASSRGQGLNTEAFF.

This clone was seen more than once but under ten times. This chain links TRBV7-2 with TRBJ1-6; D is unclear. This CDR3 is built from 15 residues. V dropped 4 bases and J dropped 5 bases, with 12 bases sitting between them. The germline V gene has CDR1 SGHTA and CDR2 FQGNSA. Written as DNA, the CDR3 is TGTGCCAGCAGCTCCGGTCTGCTGCATAATTCACCCCTCCACTTT. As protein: CASSSGLLHNSPLHF.

The CDR3 spells CASSQSRTGGFQETQYF. The CDR3 DNA reads as TGCGCCAGCAGTCAATCGAGGACAGGGGGCTTCCAAGAGACCCAGTACTTC. The genes are TRBV23-1 and TRBJ2-5; 11 bases agree with TRBD1. TRBV23-1 is recorded as an ORF, its role being uncertain. The CDR3 is 17 amino acids. Unmatched junction bases numbered 4, after V lost 0 bases and J lost 1 base.

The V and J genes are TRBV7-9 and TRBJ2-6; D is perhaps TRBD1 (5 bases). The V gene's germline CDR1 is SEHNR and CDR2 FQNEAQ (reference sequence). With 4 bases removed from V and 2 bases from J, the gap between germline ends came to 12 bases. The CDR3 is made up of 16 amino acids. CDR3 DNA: TGTGCCAGCAGCTCACCGACAGCGACTGGGGCCAACGTCCTGACTTTC. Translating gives CASSSPTATGANVLTF.